Below, 16 T cell receptor beta chains from the same sample are listed, as sequenced in a study of blood T cell repertoires in COVID-19. Clones were read by immunoSEQ multiplex PCR, and TCRdb kept only the in-frame ones, dropping some. The sample yields 200,000 or so clones, 88% seen once. The sequenced material came from PBMCs or T cells enriched from blood (not recorded which). Receptors originate from a woman aged 25 to 45 who had recovered from COVID-19.

In this sample, this clone turned up a few times. The CDR3 here is CASSGRTDSTGELFF. In DNA, the CDR3 is TGTGCCAGCAGCGGACGGACAGACTCCACCGGGGAGCTGTTTTTT. The chain is built from TRBV11-2 and TRBJ2-2; TRBD1 is a possible D gene (6 bases). The CDR3 spans 15 residues. Germline lookup yields CDR1 SGHAT and CDR2 FQNNGV. Trimming stripped 5 bases from V and 4 bases from J, with 14 bases between.

The chain recombines TRBV6-5 with TRBJ1-2; no firm D call. Germline assignment: CDR1 MNHEY and CDR2 SVGAGI. Trimming removed 4 bases from V and 2 bases from J, with 5 bases in between. This CDR3 comprises 12 residues. CDR3 bases: TGTGCCAGCAGTTCCCAGAACTATGGCTACACCTTC. Its protein product is CASSSQNYGYTF.

This clone was picked up one time. This sequence joins TRBV6-5 and TRBJ1-2; D is unresolved. With 0 bases removed from V and 4 bases from J, the gap between germline ends came to 15 bases. The germline V gene encodes CDR1 MNHEY and CDR2 SVGAGI. The CDR3 consists of 16 residues. DNA of the CDR3: TGTGCCAGCAGTTACTCTCGAATCGGCGCGGGCTATGGCTACACCTTC. Protein sequence: CASSYSRIGAGYGYTF.

This chain joins TRBV19 and TRBJ2-5; possibly TRBD2 for D (6 bases). The CDR3 length is 14 residues. Germline V gene lookup returns CDR1 LNHDA and CDR2 SQIVND (reference sequence). V shed 9 bases and J shed 2 bases, with 16 bases lying between them. As DNA, the CDR3 is TGTGCCAGGCAAAGTGGGGGGACGCAAGAGACCCAGTACTTC. Its translation is CARQSGGTQETQYF.

The genes are TRBV6-5 and TRBJ1-5; D is ambiguous. The germline V gene has CDR1 MNHEY and CDR2 SVGAGI. V dropped 9 bases and J dropped 1 base, with 16 bases sitting between them. The CDR3 is 15 residues long. CDR3: CASTIEGPSNQPQHF. CDR3 bases: TGTGCCAGTACTATAGAAGGCCCCAGCAATCAGCCCCAGCATTTT.

The chain recombines TRBV10-3 with TRBJ2-1; the D gene is possibly TRBD1 (6 bases). Trimming left V 0 bases short and J 2 bases short, with 17 bases between. Germline loops: CDR1 ENHRY, CDR2 SYGVKD. The CDR3 has 18 amino acids. The CDR3 region has the DNA TGTGCCATCAGTGAGTCTTACAGGGACCTTGGGACCTACAATGAGCAGTTCTTC. It specifies CAISESYRDLGTYNEQFF.

The J gene is TRBJ2-2, the V gene TRBV9, with 12 bases aligning to TRBD2. With 3 bases clipped from V and 2 bases from J, the junction kept 8 bases outside the gene matches. Germline V CDR1 and CDR2: SGDLS, YYNGEE. There are 18 residues in the CDR3. The CDR3 coding sequence is TGTGCCAGCAGCGCTCCCCTAGCGGGGGGGCTCAACACCGGGGAGCTGTTTTTT. As protein: CASSAPLAGGLNTGELFF.

The chain is built from TRBV5-1 and TRBJ1-2; 7 positions match TRBD1. Germline values: CDR1 SGHRS, CDR2 YFSETQ. The ends lost 4 bases at V and 4 bases at J; junction bases unmatched: 7. This CDR3 has 14 amino acids. CDR3 DNA sequence: TGCGCCAGCAGCCGACGACAGGGCTCCTATGGCTACACCTTC. The encoded protein is CASSRRQGSYGYTF.

This clone was counted a few times. The chain uses TRBV4-2 and TRBJ2-2, with 8 bases lining up with TRBD1. Germline CDR1 LGHNA, CDR2 YNFKEQ. Trimming cost V 4 bases and J 2 bases; bases outside gene matches: 6. This CDR3 region has 16 residues. CDR3: CASSRTQGANTGELFF. The CDR3 DNA reads TGTGCCAGCAGCCGAACCCAGGGGGCTAACACCGGGGAGCTGTTTTTT.

V usage is TRBV9 and J usage is TRBJ1-2; D may be TRBD1 (6 bases). Looked up from germline, CDR1 is SGDLS and CDR2 is YYNGEE. The CDR3 spans 15 residues. Trimming removed 4 bases at V and 3 bases at J, with 16 bases between. Here the CDR3 reads CASSPRTELYYGYTF. The CDR3 nucleotides are TGTGCCAGCAGCCCACGGACAGAGTTGTACTATGGCTACACCTTC.

The chain links TRBV13 to TRBJ2-5; 10 bases match TRBD2. CDR1 PRHDT and CDR2 FYEKMQ come from the germline V gene (reference sequence). The CDR3 spans 16 residues. After removal of 5 bases from V and 5 bases from J, the junction contained 11 bases not matched to a gene. The CDR3 nucleotides are TGTGCCAGCAGCACTGGGACTAGCGAGGGGTGGGAGACCCAGTACTTC. It is translated as CASSTGTSEGWETQYF.

This chain uses TRBV4-1 with TRBJ1-2; 8 bases fit TRBD1. With 0 bases clipped from V and 5 bases from J, the junction kept 8 bases outside the gene matches. The CDR3 runs 16 residues. From germline, CDR1 is MGHRA and CDR2 YSYEKL. This CDR3 is CASSQEAGQGSYGYTF. Written as DNA, the CDR3 is TGCGCCAGCAGCCAAGAAGCTGGACAGGGTAGTTATGGCTACACCTTC.

V gene TRBV3-1 (or the pseudogene TRBV3-2) combines with J gene TRBJ1-5; D remains unclear. This CDR3 spans 14 amino acids. The germline V gene encodes CDR1 LGHDT and CDR2 YNNKEL (reference sequence). V lost 0 bases and J 5 bases, leaving 8 bases between the germline ends. The chain's CDR3 is CASSQDMSDQPQHF. DNA of the CDR3: TGTGCCAGCAGCCAAGATATGTCCGATCAGCCCCAGCATTTT.

The chain recombines TRBV4-3 with TRBJ2-2; D is uncertain. Per the germline V gene, CDR1 is LGHNA and CDR2 is YSLEER. The V and J ends lost 1 base and 1 base respectively, with 10 bases between them. There are 16 residues in the CDR3. The CDR3: CASSQGRLKNTGELFF. The CDR3 region has the DNA TGCGCCAGCAGCCAAGGGCGGCTAAAGAACACCGGGGAGCTGTTTTTT.

CDR3 protein: CASSLQTSAEQYF. The CDR3 DNA reads TGTGCCAGCAGTTTGCAGACATCCGCCGAGCAGTACTTC. V usage is TRBV12-3 or TRBV12-4 and J usage is TRBJ2-7; D is ambiguous. V was pared by 3 bases and J by 6 bases, with 12 bases between. The CDR3 runs to 13 residues.

V gene TRBV24-1 combines with J gene TRBJ1-2, with TRBD1 matching 8 bases. In germline, CDR1 is KGHDR, CDR2 SFDVKD. CDR3 length: 14 amino acids. Germline trimming cut 4 bases from V and 5 bases from J; bases unmatched to any gene: 5. As DNA, the CDR3 is TGTGCCACCAGTGACCCCGACAGGGGATATGGCTACACCTTC. Amino acids: CATSDPDRGYGYTF.